What follows describes a single T cell receptor (beta chain). The sample is drawn from a study of blood T cell repertoires in COVID-19. Repertoires were generated with immunoSEQ multiplex PCR, while TCRdb's copy carries only in-frame clones and drops some. This table holds under 45,000 clones, 88% found once. The CDR3 spans 15 residues. In germline, CDR1 is SGHAT, CDR2 FQNNGV. V shed 7 bases and J shed 2 bases, with 18 bases lying between them. Specimen: peripheral blood. The TCR was taken from a woman between 40 and 55 years old with acute or convalescent COVID-19. The chain uses TRBV11-2 and TRBJ2-7, with D tentatively TRBD1 (6 bases). This CDR3 is CASKSGAGATYEQYF. DNA of the CDR3: TGTGCCAGCAAATCAGGGGCAGGGGCTACCTACGAGCAGTACTTC.